At least ten counts were recorded for the clone carrying this T cell receptor beta chain. CDR1 and CDR2 (germline): DFQATT, SNEGSKA (reference sequence). The CDR3 totals 16 residues. V trimming: 1 base; J trimming: 3 bases; junction bases outside the gene matches: 12. These data come from a study of early T cells in non-severe SARS-CoV-2 infection. TCRdb reanalysed the 5' RACE reads using MiXCR and keeps one entry per CDR3 protein. The table has 70,000 to 85,000 distinct CDR3 sequences, over 10% seen once. The rearrangement links TRBV20-1 to TRBJ2-7; 7 bases map to TRBD2. Sequenced material: whole blood. The clonotype was recovered from an adult who was a healthcare worker with PCR-confirmed SARS-CoV-2 infection or an uninfected control (not recorded which). The CDR3 region has the DNA TGCAGTGCTAGAGCGGGGGGTCAGGGTAGGAGCTACGAGCAGTACTTC. Encoded protein: CSARAGGQGRSYEQYF.